This T cell receptor beta chain was recorded in a study of T cells expressing NK-cell markers. The CDR3 is 12 residues long. In germline, CDR1 is ENHRY, CDR2 SYGVKD. 5'RACE template switching built TCR beta cDNA with unique molecular identifiers. TCRdb re-called the 5' RACE reads and catalogs CDR3 proteins one per entry, DNA excluded. The repertoire table contains about 550,000 distinct CDR3 sequences. This chain links TRBV10-3 with TRBJ2-1. This clonotype was obtained from a man aged 18 to 29 in good health. The sample was blood T cells: a sorted CD56 or NKG2C T cell subset, CD4+ or CD8+ T cells, or bulk PBMC T cells (not recorded which). CDR3: CAISESVFEQFF.